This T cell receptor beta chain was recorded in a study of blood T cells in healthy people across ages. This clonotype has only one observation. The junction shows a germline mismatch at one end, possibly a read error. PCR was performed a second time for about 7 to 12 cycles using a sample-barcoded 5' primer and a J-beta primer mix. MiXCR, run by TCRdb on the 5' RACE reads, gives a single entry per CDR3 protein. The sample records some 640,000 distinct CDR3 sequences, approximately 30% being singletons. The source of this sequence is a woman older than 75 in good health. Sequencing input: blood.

The CDR3 region has the DNA TGTGCCCGGAGTGACAGAACCTACGAGCAGTACTTC. Its protein is CARSDRTYEQYF. This chain links TRBV30 with TRBJ2-7; possibly TRBD1 for D (5 bases). Germline CDR1 reads GTSNPN; CDR2 reads SVGIG (reference sequence). The CDR3 is made up of 12 amino acids.